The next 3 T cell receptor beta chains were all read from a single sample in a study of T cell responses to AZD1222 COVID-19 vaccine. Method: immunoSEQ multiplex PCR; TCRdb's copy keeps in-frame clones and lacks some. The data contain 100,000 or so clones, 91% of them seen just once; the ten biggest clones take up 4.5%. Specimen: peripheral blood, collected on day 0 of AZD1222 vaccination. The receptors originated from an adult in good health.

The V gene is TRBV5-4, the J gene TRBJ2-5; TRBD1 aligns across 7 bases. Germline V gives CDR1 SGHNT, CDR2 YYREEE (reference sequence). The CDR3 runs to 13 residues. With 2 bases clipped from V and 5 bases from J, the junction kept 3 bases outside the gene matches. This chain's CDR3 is CASSLEGAETQYF. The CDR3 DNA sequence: TGTGCCAGCAGCTTAGAGGGGGCGGAGACCCAGTACTTC. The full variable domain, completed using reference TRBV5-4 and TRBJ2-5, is ETGVTQSPTHLIKTRGQQVTLRCSSQSGHNTVSWYQQALGQGPQFIFQYYREEENGRGNFPPRFSGLQFPNYSSELNVNALELDDSALYLCASSLEGAETQYFGPGTRLLVL.

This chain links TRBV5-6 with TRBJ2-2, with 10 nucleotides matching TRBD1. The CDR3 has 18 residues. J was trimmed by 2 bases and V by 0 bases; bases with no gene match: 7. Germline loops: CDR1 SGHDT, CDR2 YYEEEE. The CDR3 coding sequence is TGTGCCAGCAGCTTGGATTGGGGACAGGGGACTAACACCGGGGAGCTGTTTTTT. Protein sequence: CASSLDWGQGTNTGELFF.

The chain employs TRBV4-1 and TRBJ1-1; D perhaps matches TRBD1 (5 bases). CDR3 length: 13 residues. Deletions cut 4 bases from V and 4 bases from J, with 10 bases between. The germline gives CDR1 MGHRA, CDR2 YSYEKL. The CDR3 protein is CASSLGGSTEAFF. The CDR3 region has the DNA TGCGCCAGCAGCCTGGGGGGTAGCACTGAAGCTTTCTTT.